A single sample gave rise to the 32 T cell receptor beta chains below, sequenced in a study of technical replicates of blood from several donors. Here immunoSEQ multiplex PCR was the method, and the copy in TCRdb shows in-frame clones only, minus some. Of 80,000 to 95,000 clones in the sample, approximately 96% were seen once. Sequencing was carried out using T cells isolated from PBMCs. These TCRs come from a human donor in good health.

The chain has TRBV10-3 and TRBJ1-2; 7 nucleotides agree with TRBD1. V lost 7 bases and J lost 3; bases outside the gene matches: 5. This CDR3 spans 13 amino acids. CDR1 is ENHRY, CDR2 SYGVKD, per germline. The CDR3 protein is CAINTGADYGYTF. The CDR3 DNA sequence: TGTGCCATCAATACAGGGGCGGACTATGGCTACACCTTC.

This chain links TRBV19 with TRBJ2-1; 11 bases line up with TRBD2. With V trimmed by 10 bases and J by 3 bases, 23 bases remained unmatched. The CDR3 covers 20 residues. CDR1 is LNHDA and CDR2 is SQIVND in the germline V gene (reference sequence). CDR3 nucleotide sequence: TGTGCCACCCACTCCTTTCCTAGCGGGAGGTCCGTTGGGGGCTACAATGAGCAGTTCTTC. Translating gives CATHSFPSGRSVGGYNEQFF.

The chain recombines TRBV25-1 with TRBJ1-5; TRBD1 is a possible D gene (5 bases). Trimming left V 2 bases short and J 1 base short, with 9 bases between. The CDR3 has 15 residues. Germline CDR1 and CDR2: MGHDK and SYGVNS. The DNA for the CDR3 is TGTGCCAGCAGTGAAGATAGGGGCAGCAATCAGCCCCAGCATTTT. Its protein product is CASSEDRGSNQPQHF.

The J gene is TRBJ2-1, the V gene TRBV25-1; 7 nucleotides align to TRBD1. CDR1 is MGHDK, CDR2 SYGVNS, per germline. V shed 6 bases and J 8 bases; nucleotides not matched to a gene: 4. The CDR3 totals 12 residues. CDR3 DNA sequence: TGTGCCAGCAGATACGACAGGGATGAGCAGTTCTTC. This translates into CASRYDRDEQFF.

The chain is built from TRBV6-1 and TRBJ1-1; TRBD1 might be the D (5 bases). The CDR3 consists of 13 residues. The V gene lost 5 bases and the J gene lost 5 bases, with 12 bases spanning the gap. The germline gives CDR1 MNHNS, CDR2 SASEGT. CDR3 residues: CASSQGSPTEAFF. CDR3 DNA: TGTGCCAGCAGTCAGGGTTCGCCAACTGAAGCTTTCTTT.

The J gene is TRBJ2-7, the V gene TRBV5-1; perhaps TRBD1 as D (6 bases). The CDR3 runs to 15 residues. V lost 3 bases to trimming and J lost 7 bases, with 20 bases between them. CDR1 is SGHRS, CDR2 YFSETQ, per germline. This chain's CDR3 is CASSSKGETLEEQYF. As DNA, the CDR3 is TGCGCCAGCAGCTCCAAGGGGGAGACCCTTGAGGAGCAGTACTTC.

The V gene is TRBV10-3, the J gene TRBJ2-2; 7 positions agree with TRBD1. Losses at the gene ends were 0 bases for V and 7 bases for J; bases not matched to a gene: 2. Germline CDR1 ENHRY, CDR2 SYGVKD. The CDR3 sequence is 14 residues long. The CDR3 region has the DNA TGTGCCATCAGTGAGTCGACAGGGTACGGGGAGCTGTTTTTT. Its translation is CAISESTGYGELFF.

The CDR3 nucleotides read TGCGCCAGCAGGAGGACTAGCGGGAATTCTGAAGGCACCGGGGAGCTGTTTTTT. Translated: CASRRTSGNSEGTGELFF. The rearrangement uses TRBV5-1 and TRBJ2-2, with TRBD2 matching over 12 bases. The ends lost 5 bases at V and 4 bases at J; junction bases unmatched: 12. Per the germline V gene, CDR1 is SGHRS and CDR2 is YFSETQ. The CDR3 extends over 18 amino acids.

The chain combines TRBV27 with TRBJ2-3; D not certain. Germline V gene sequence: CDR1 MNHEY, CDR2 SMNVEV (reference sequence). The germline V and J ends were trimmed by 0 bases and 0 bases, with 10 bases remaining between them. CDR3 length: 16 residues. The CDR3 DNA follows: TGTGCCAGCAGTTTATCCGATGCCTATAGCACAGATACGCAGTATTTT. Translating it yields CASSLSDAYSTDTQYF.

The gene calls are TRBV7-9 and TRBJ1-2, with TRBD1 as a possible D gene (6 bases). Germline CDR1 reads SEHNR; CDR2 reads FQNEAQ (reference sequence). Trimming cost V 2 bases and J 6 bases, with 13 bases left between them. The CDR3 has 14 residues. The CDR3 DNA is TGTGCCAGCAGCTTACTCCAGGGGTCCGATGGCTACACCTTC. Its protein product is CASSLLQGSDGYTF. Filled out from reference TRBV7-9 and TRBJ1-2, the complete variable domain reads DTGVSQNPRHKITKRGQNVTFRCDPISEHNRLYWYRQTLGQGPEFLTYFQNEAQLEKSRLLSDRFSAERPKGSFSTLEIQRTEQGDSAMYLCASSLLQGSDGYTFGSGTRLTVV.

The V and J genes are TRBV28 and TRBJ1-4; TRBD1 matches at 11 bases. V was pared by 4 bases and J by 3 bases, with 4 bases of the junction left unmatched. CDR1 and CDR2 (germline): MDHEN, SYDVKM. The CDR3 is made up of 16 amino acids. CDR3 coding DNA: TGTGCCAGCAGTTCGCCGGACAGGGGGCCTAATGAAAAACTGTTTTTT. Translated, it gives CASSSPDRGPNEKLFF.

The V gene is TRBV5-1, the J gene TRBJ2-7; 12 positions match TRBD2. Trimming at V came to 7 bases and at J to 5 bases, leaving 4 bases not matched to a gene. Germline V gene sequence: CDR1 SGHRS, CDR2 YFSETQ. The CDR3 sequence is 13 residues long. CDR3 sequence (DNA): TGCGCCAGCGCACTAGCGGGAGGCCACGAGCAGTACTTC. Translating gives CASALAGGHEQYF. Complete variable domain (other parts from reference TRBV5-1 and TRBJ2-7): KAGVTQTPRYLIKTRGQQVTLSCSPISGHRSVSWYQQTPGQGLQFLFEYFSETQRNKGNFPGRFSGRQFSNSRSEMNVSTLELGDSALYLCASALAGGHEQYFGPGTRLTVT.

This chain joins TRBV5-1 and TRBJ1-1; D may be TRBD1 (6 bases). The CDR3 runs 15 residues. CDR1 and CDR2 from the germline V gene are SGHRS and YFSETQ. V gave up 1 base and J gave up 1 base, with 11 bases separating them. The CDR3 spells CASSLWEGGNTEAFF. The CDR3 nucleotides read TGCGCCAGCAGCTTGTGGGAGGGGGGGAACACTGAAGCTTTCTTT.

The genes are TRBV29-1 and TRBJ2-2, with D perhaps matching TRBD2 (5 bases). Germline loops: CDR1 SQVTM, CDR2 ANQGSEA. This CDR3 is built from 11 residues. Between the trimmed V and J ends, which lost 5 bases and 5 bases, there was a span of 6 bases. The CDR3 nucleotides are TGCAGCGTTCGGGAAACCGGGGAGCTGTTTTTT. This codes for CSVRETGELFF.

The chain has TRBV9 and TRBJ2-3; D might be TRBD2 (6 bases). V was clipped by 3 bases and J by 1 base, with 15 bases between them. Germline assignment: CDR1 SGDLS and CDR2 YYNGEE. The CDR3 has 16 residues. CDR3 protein: CASSEGRERGTDTQYF. Here the CDR3 DNA reads TGTGCCAGCAGCGAGGGGCGGGAAAGGGGCACAGATACGCAGTATTTT.

V is TRBV9 and J is TRBJ2-1; 8 bases fit TRBD2. Looked up from germline, CDR1 is SGDLS and CDR2 is YYNGEE. Trimming at V came to 0 bases and at J to 6 bases, leaving 5 bases not matched to a gene. The CDR3 is made up of 15 amino acids. Written as DNA, the CDR3 is TGTGCCAGCAGCGTAGGTTTAGCGGGATTCAATGAGCAGTTCTTC. It is translated as CASSVGLAGFNEQFF.

Here the CDR3 DNA reads TGTGCCAGCAGCTTGGGCGGGGAGAGCACCGGGGAGCTGTTTTTT. Amino acids: CASSLGGESTGELFF. The chain is built from TRBV5-4 and TRBJ2-2; maybe TRBD2 (6 bases). Per germline, CDR1 SGHNT and CDR2 YYREEE (reference sequence). V was shortened by 0 bases and J by 4 bases, with 10 bases between the two germline ends. This CDR3 has 15 residues.

The chain joins TRBV7-3 to TRBJ2-3, with D possibly TRBD2 on 6 matching bases. This CDR3 is 15 amino acids long. Germline V lookup: CDR1 SGHTA, CDR2 FQGTGA. Trimming stripped 2 bases from V and 1 base from J, with 10 bases between. The CDR3 region has the DNA TGTGCCAGCAGCTTAGACTGGAGGGGCACAGATACGCAGTATTTT. It translates to CASSLDWRGTDTQYF.

This sequence joins TRBV11-2 and TRBJ2-1, with 7 bases aligning to TRBD2. With V trimmed by 1 base and J by 4 bases, 4 bases remained unmatched. This CDR3 is built from 15 residues. The germline CDR1 and CDR2 sequences are SGHAT and FQNNGV. The CDR3 region is CASSLASGAYNEQFF. CDR3 bases: TGTGCCAGCAGCTTAGCTAGCGGAGCATACAATGAGCAGTTCTTC.

The chain couples TRBV6-5 to TRBJ1-1; 8 nucleotides match TRBD1. Unmatched junction bases numbered 6, after V lost 6 bases and J lost 0 bases. Germline values: CDR1 MNHEY, CDR2 SVGAGI. The CDR3 is 15 amino acids. For the CDR3, the DNA is TGTGCCAGCAGCCGGACAGGGTACGTGAACACTGAAGCTTTCTTT. This encodes CASSRTGYVNTEAFF.

The J gene is TRBJ1-1, the V gene TRBV10-1; tentative D call: TRBD1 (6 bases). Trimming stripped 2 bases from V and 5 bases from J, with 12 bases between. In germline, CDR1 is WNHNN, CDR2 SYGVQD (reference sequence). CDR3 length: 14 amino acids. The CDR3 protein is CASSEAGGATEAFF. The CDR3, as DNA: TGCGCCAGCAGTGAGGCTGGGGGGGCGACTGAAGCTTTCTTT.

This clone was seen only once. This chain links TRBV4-3 with TRBJ1-1; 9 bases fit TRBD1. The germline CDR1 and CDR2 sequences are LGHNA and YSLEER. This CDR3 contains 16 residues. V was clipped by 3 bases and J by 4 bases; unmatched bases: 9. The CDR3 loop reads CASSQDTGGLGTEAFF. The CDR3 DNA reads as TGCGCCAGCAGCCAGGATACAGGGGGCTTAGGCACTGAAGCTTTCTTT.

This chain connects TRBV6-1 to TRBJ2-7, with a tentative D call TRBD1 (5 bases). The CDR3 covers 14 residues. Germline values: CDR1 MNHNS, CDR2 SASEGT. The V gene lost 7 bases and the J gene lost 7 bases, with 20 bases spanning the gap. The CDR3 protein is CASTRAQTPLEQYF. CDR3 DNA: TGTGCCAGCACCAGGGCCCAGACCCCTTTGGAGCAGTACTTC.

The chain carries TRBV10-3 and TRBJ2-2, with 9 bases aligning to TRBD2. Germline trimming cut 5 bases from V and 1 base from J; bases unmatched to any gene: 8. This CDR3 spans 17 amino acids. The germline V gene encodes CDR1 ENHRY and CDR2 SYGVKD. CDR3 protein: CAISFSPTSGNTGELFF. The CDR3 bases are TGTGCCATCAGTTTTTCCCCGACTAGCGGGAACACCGGGGAGCTGTTTTTT.

This sequence joins TRBV4-3 and TRBJ2-7; 12 bases are shared with TRBD2. The CDR3 contains 15 residues. The J segment lost 4 bases and the V segment lost 1 base, leaving 2 bases of the junction unmatched. Germline lookup yields CDR1 LGHNA and CDR2 YSLEER. CDR3 loop: CASSQGLAGVYEQYF. DNA for the CDR3: TGCGCCAGCAGCCAAGGACTAGCGGGAGTTTACGAGCAGTACTTC.

The chain is built from TRBV27 and TRBJ2-1; D not certain. The CDR3 covers 14 residues. V was cut by 5 bases and J by 6 bases, with 14 bases left in between. Per germline, CDR1 MNHEY and CDR2 SMNVEV (reference sequence). The CDR3 region is CASSRGEITNEQFF. In DNA, the CDR3 is TGTGCCAGCAGTAGAGGCGAGATAACCAATGAGCAGTTCTTC.

The V call is TRBV18, the J call TRBJ2-7, with D tentatively TRBD2 (6 bases). Germline CDR1 reads KGHSH; CDR2 reads LQKENI. The CDR3 runs 12 residues. Trimming pared 5 bases from V and 7 bases from J, leaving 12 bases between. The CDR3 sequence is CASSGWGEEQYF. The CDR3 region has the DNA TGTGCCAGCTCAGGCTGGGGGGAGGAGCAGTACTTC.

The chain combines TRBV5-8 with TRBJ2-4; the match to TRBD2 covers 12 bases. CDR1 and CDR2 (germline): SGHTS, YDEGEE. This CDR3 is built from 13 residues. After removal of 4 bases from V and 11 bases from J, the junction contained 4 bases not matched to a gene. CDR3 in amino acids: CASSRLAGALQYF. CDR3 in DNA: TGTGCCAGCAGCAGACTAGCGGGAGCTCTTCAGTACTTC.

The count of this clone is one. The chain joins TRBV14 to TRBJ2-7; 7 bases align to TRBD2. V lost 3 bases and J lost 1; bases outside the gene matches: 6. From germline, CDR1 is SGHDN and CDR2 FVKESK. This CDR3 is 15 amino acids long. CDR3 protein: CASSHGLGGSYEQYF. Written as DNA, the CDR3 is TGTGCCAGCAGCCATGGGTTGGGAGGGTCCTACGAGCAGTACTTC. Full variable domain (remainder filled in from reference TRBV14 and TRBJ2-7): EAGVTQFPSHSVIEKGQTVTLRCDPISGHDNLYWYRRVMGKEIKFLLHFVKESKQDESGMPNNRFLAERTGGTYSTLKVQPAELEDSGVYFCASSHGLGGSYEQYFGPGTRLTVT.

This chain uses TRBV11-2 with TRBJ2-1, with TRBD1 identical over 7 bases. Germline V gene data show CDR1 as SGHAT and CDR2 as FQNNGV. CDR3 length: 13 amino acids. V shed 4 bases and J 7 bases; nucleotides not matched to a gene: 4. The CDR3 here is CASSSDRVNEQFF. The CDR3 region has the DNA TGTGCCAGCAGCTCCGACAGGGTAAATGAGCAGTTCTTC.

This chain joins TRBV7-8 and TRBJ1-1; TRBD1 might be the D (5 bases). Trimming took off 2 bases at V and 4 bases at J, with 8 bases between the two ends. The CDR3 has 13 residues. The germline V gene has CDR1 SGHVS and CDR2 FQNEAQ. CDR3 protein: CASSLQGGTEAFF. In DNA, the CDR3 is TGTGCCAGCAGCTTACAGGGTGGCACTGAAGCTTTCTTT. The complete variable domain, with remaining parts taken from reference TRBV7-8 and TRBJ1-1, reads GAGVSQSPRYKVAKRGQDVALRCDPISGHVSLFWYQQALGQGPEFLTYFQNEAQLDKSGLPSDRFFAERPEGSVSTLKIQRTQQEDSAVYLCASSLQGGTEAFFGQGTRLTVV.

This CDR3 reads CASSTRTGYEAFF. The CDR3, as DNA: TGTGCCAGTAGTACGAGGACAGGGTATGAAGCTTTCTTT. J is TRBJ1-1 and V is TRBV19, with TRBD1 matching over 8 bases. V was clipped by 4 bases and J by 7 bases; unmatched bases: 5. The CDR3 is 13 amino acids. Looked up from germline, CDR1 is LNHDA and CDR2 is SQIVND (reference sequence). Combining the CDR3 with reference TRBV19 and TRBJ1-1 gives the whole variable domain DGGITQSPKYLFRKEGQNVTLSCEQNLNHDAMYWYRQDPGQGLRLIYYSQIVNDFQKGDIAEGYSVSREKKESFPLTVTSAQKNPTAFYLCASSTRTGYEAFFGQGTRLTVV.